Described below is a single TCR beta chain sequence and its context. The antigen is not known. Profiles of TCR beta VDJ and CDR3 were generated from a genomic DNA template. TCRdb reprocessed the reads via MiXCR and lists one record per CDR3 protein. The profile shows approximately 190,000 distinct CDR3 sequences, nearly 50% of them singletons. The sample belongs to a study of CD8+CD57+ T cells in acquired aplastic anemia. Study overall: Yields of DNA that came from sorted CD4+ and CD8+ cells averaged approximately 3.5 ug.

All patients picked for sequencing had shown, by flow cytometry, an expansion of CD8+CD57+ cells. The patients all had a severe acquired aplastic anemia diagnosis. Germline V lookup: CDR1 SNHLY, CDR2 FYNNEI. The CDR3 length is 14 residues. V dropped 5 bases and J dropped 1 base, with 8 bases sitting between them. Study-level results: About 30 CD8+ CDR3 sequences occurred in both the patients and the controls.

The origin of this receptor is a human donor with aplastic anemia. Sequencing input: sorted CD4+, CD8+, or CD8+CD57+ T cells (not recorded which) from PBMCs. The chain links TRBV2 to TRBJ1-4, with a weak D call TRBD1 (5 bases). CDR3 sequence: CASSLTVTNEKLFF. The CDR3, as DNA: TGTGCCAGCAGTCTGACAGTAACTAATGAAAAACTGTTTTTT.